What follows are 3 T cell receptor beta chains derived from one specimen sequenced in a study of CD8 T cells in ankylosing spondylitis. TCRdb reprocessed the 5' RACE reads via MiXCR and lists one record per CDR3 protein. The sample has 200,000 to 250,000 distinct CDR3 sequences; more than 25% are singletons. Sequencing used blood, either unsorted or a sorted T cell fraction (not recorded which). These receptors all stem from a male donor with ankylosing spondylitis or in good health (not recorded which).

In this sample, this clonotype turned up a few times. CDR3 protein: CSAKKGADYGYTF. DNA for the CDR3: TGCAGTGCTAAAAAGGGGGCGGACTATGGCTACACCTTC. The chain combines TRBV20-1 with TRBJ1-2; 7 positions agree with TRBD1. Germline-derived CDR1 and CDR2 are DFQATT and SNEGSKA (reference sequence). The CDR3 covers 13 residues. V lost 4 bases, J lost 3 bases, and 5 bases stayed unmatched.

The sample holds many counts of this clonotype. The gene calls are TRBV11-2 and TRBJ2-1, with a weak D call TRBD2 (5 bases). Trimming took 2 bases from V and 9 from J, leaving 8 bases between them. The CDR3 runs to 12 residues. The germline gives CDR1 SGHAT, CDR2 FQNNGV. The CDR3 protein is CASSLIRGEQFF. The CDR3 DNA sequence: TGTGCCAGCAGCTTAATCCGGGGTGAGCAGTTCTTC.

This clonotype was seen many times. The chain has TRBV27 and TRBJ1-2; 8 bases are a match to TRBD1. The junction had 5 bases not matched to a gene; V was cut back by 3 bases and J by 8 bases. The length of the CDR3 is 13 residues. CDR1 and CDR2 from the germline V gene are MNHEY and SMNVEV (reference sequence). Here the CDR3 reads CASSLRTGSGYTF. CDR3 in DNA: TGTGCCAGCAGTTTGAGGACAGGGTCGGGCTACACCTTC.